This passage covers 31 T cell receptor beta chains from one sample sequenced in a study of blood T cell repertoires in COVID-19. Produced via immunoSEQ multiplex PCR; TCRdb's table is partial and in-frame only. The profile covers under 300,000 clones, with roughly nine tenths appearing a single time and less than 2% taken by the ten largest. The sequencing input was PBMCs or T cells enriched from blood (not recorded which). These receptors all come from a woman aged 55-69 years who had recovered from COVID-19.

This chain uses TRBV5-1 with TRBJ2-7; 7 bases agree with TRBD2. Germline V gives CDR1 SGHRS, CDR2 YFSETQ. This CDR3 is 16 amino acids long. V gave up 0 bases and J gave up 0 bases; unmatched junction bases: 6. The CDR3 nucleotides are TGCGCCAGCAGCTTGGTTTCTAGCGGATTCTCCTACGAGCAGTACTTC. Translation gives CASSLVSSGFSYEQYF.

This chain joins TRBV20-1 and TRBJ1-2; D remains ambiguous. CDR1 is DFQATT, CDR2 SNEGSKA, per germline (reference sequence). The ends were cut back, 6 bases at V and 0 bases at J, with 17 bases in the middle. The CDR3 contains 15 residues. For the CDR3, the DNA is TGCAGTGCCAGTCTTTGGAGTGCTTCTAACTATGGCTACACCTTC. Its protein product is CSASLWSASNYGYTF.

This chain joins TRBV14 and TRBJ1-3, with TRBD1 matching 9 bases. The ends lost 3 bases at V and 3 bases at J; junction bases unmatched: 6. Per germline, CDR1 SGHDN and CDR2 FVKESK. This CDR3 spans 16 amino acids. DNA for the CDR3: TGTGCCAGCAGCCAGCGCCGGACAGGGGTTGGAAACACCATATATTTT. Translation gives CASSQRRTGVGNTIYF.

This clone came up once. V usage is TRBV28 and J usage is TRBJ2-7; TRBD1 aligns across 7 bases. After removal of 2 bases from V and 5 bases from J, the junction contained 3 bases not matched to a gene. The CDR3 has 13 residues. Per germline, CDR1 MDHEN and CDR2 SYDVKM. CDR3 nucleotides: TGTGCCAGCAGTTTAGACAGGGTAGACGAGCAGTACTTC. It is translated as CASSLDRVDEQYF. Variable domain in full (rest from reference TRBV28 and TRBJ2-7): DVKVTQSSRYLVKRTGEKVFLECVQDMDHENMFWYRQDPGLGLRLIYFSYDVKMKEKGDIPEGYSVSREKKERFSLILESASTNQTSMYLCASSLDRVDEQYFGPGTRLTVT.

The chain combines TRBV12-3 or TRBV12-4 with TRBJ1-2; D possibly corresponds to TRBD1 (6 bases). There are 13 residues in the CDR3. V gave up 5 bases and J gave up 4 bases, with 11 bases separating them. CDR3 in amino acids: CASSRRQAYGYTF. Here the CDR3 DNA reads TGTGCCAGCAGTCGCCGACAGGCCTATGGCTACACCTTC.

The CDR3 loop is CASSLAGQFYEQYF. The CDR3 DNA follows: TGCGCCAGCAGCTTGGCGGGACAGTTTTACGAGCAGTACTTC. The chain links TRBV5-1 to TRBJ2-7; 7 nucleotides agree with TRBD1. The CDR3 loop spans 14 amino acids. The germline V gene encodes CDR1 SGHRS and CDR2 YFSETQ. With V trimmed by 0 bases and J by 4 bases, 4 bases remained unmatched.

The genes are TRBV5-1 and TRBJ2-1; 11 positions agree with TRBD2. CDR3 length: 17 amino acids. V lost 4 bases, J lost 3 bases, and 9 bases stayed unmatched. CDR1 is SGHRS, CDR2 YFSETQ, per germline. The CDR3 reads CASSPGTSGSFYNEQFF. The DNA of the CDR3 is TGCGCCAGCAGCCCGGGGACTAGCGGATCCTTCTACAATGAGCAGTTCTTC.

The CDR3 DNA follows: TGCGCCAGCAGCTTGGGACTAGCCAACTACGAGCAGTACTTC. It translates to CASSLGLANYEQYF. This rearrangement joins TRBV5-1 to TRBJ2-7; 7 bases align to TRBD2. The CDR3 sequence is 14 residues long. V was pared by 0 bases and J by 3 bases, with 3 bases of the junction left unmatched. CDR1 and CDR2 (germline): SGHRS, YFSETQ.

The chain has TRBV28 and TRBJ2-7; the D is unclear. V was clipped by 5 bases and J by 9 bases, with 17 bases between them. There are 13 residues in the CDR3. CDR1 and CDR2 from the germline V gene are MDHEN and SYDVKM. This chain's CDR3 is CASSPQAGPGQYF. The DNA for the CDR3 is TGTGCCAGCAGTCCCCAGGCAGGCCCTGGGCAGTACTTC.

This chain's CDR3 is CATSDLEETQYF. As DNA, the CDR3 is TGTGCCACCAGTGATTTGGAGGAGACCCAGTACTTC. The chain is built from TRBV24-1 and TRBJ2-5; D not resolved. The CDR3 length is 12 residues. Germline CDR1 reads KGHDR; CDR2 reads SFDVKD. The V and J ends lost 0 bases and 5 bases respectively, with 3 bases between them.

This chain uses TRBV24-1 with TRBJ2-7, with 9 bases aligning to TRBD1. This CDR3 spans 14 amino acids. Per the germline V gene, CDR1 is KGHDR and CDR2 is SFDVKD. Unmatched junction bases numbered 4, after V lost 6 bases and J lost 2 bases. The CDR3 region has the DNA TGTGCCACCAGTTCCGGGACAGGGACCTACGAGCAGTACTTC. It translates to CATSSGTGTYEQYF.

The J gene is TRBJ2-1, the V gene TRBV5-1; 7 nucleotides line up with TRBD1. Germline loops: CDR1 SGHRS, CDR2 YFSETQ. This CDR3 is built from 14 residues. V shed 4 bases, J shed 6 bases, and the junction held 7 bases outside the gene matches. For the CDR3, the DNA is TGCGCCAGCAGCATCTCGACAGGGCTCAATGAGCAGTTCTTC. Protein product: CASSISTGLNEQFF.

This CDR3 is CASSATGTIFVEQFF. The DNA of the CDR3 is TGTGCCAGCAGCGCAACCGGGACTATTTTTGTTGAGCAGTTCTTC. The gene calls are TRBV9 and TRBJ2-1; the match to TRBD2 covers 7 bases. CDR1 and CDR2 (germline): SGDLS, YYNGEE. V lost 3 bases, J lost 9 bases, and 12 bases stayed unmatched. The CDR3 consists of 15 residues.

The rearrangement uses TRBV6-5 and TRBJ2-7, with TRBD1 identical over 7 bases. Germline values: CDR1 MNHEY, CDR2 SVGAGI. V gave up 7 bases and J gave up 3 bases; unmatched junction bases: 6. The CDR3 consists of 13 residues. The CDR3 DNA reads as TGTGCCAGCACCCCGGGACAGAACTACGAGCAGTACTTC. As protein: CASTPGQNYEQYF.

The chain has TRBV3-1 (or the pseudogene TRBV3-2) and TRBJ1-4; 11 nucleotides line up with TRBD1. Germline loops: CDR1 LGHDT, CDR2 YNNKEL (reference sequence). Losses at the gene ends were 4 bases for V and 7 bases for J; bases not matched to a gene: 2. CDR3 size: 14 residues. The CDR3 coding sequence is TGTGCCAGCAGCCTTGGGACAGGGGGTGAAAAACTGTTTTTT. Protein sequence: CASSLGTGGEKLFF.

This sequence joins TRBV30 and TRBJ2-7, with TRBD2 identical over 12 bases. V shed 0 bases and J 3 bases; nucleotides not matched to a gene: 9. The germline gives CDR1 GTSNPN, CDR2 SVGIG (reference sequence). The CDR3 has 17 residues. The CDR3 reads CAWSVRGLAGGFYEQYF. In DNA, the CDR3 is TGTGCCTGGAGTGTACGAGGGCTAGCGGGAGGGTTCTACGAGCAGTACTTC.

This chain connects TRBV7-2 to TRBJ1-3; the D is unclear. V lost 3 bases, J lost 3 bases, and 9 bases lay in between. Germline CDR1 reads SGHTA; CDR2 reads FQGNSA. The CDR3 length is 14 residues. The CDR3 coding sequence is TGTGCCAGCAGCTTTGGCGGGTATGGAAACACCATATATTTT. Protein sequence: CASSFGGYGNTIYF. The entire variable domain, with the rest obtained from reference TRBV7-2 and TRBJ1-3, is as follows: GAGVSQSPSNKVTEKGKDVELRCDPISGHTALYWYRQSLGQGLEFLIYFQGNSAPDKSGLPSDRFSAERTGGSVSTLTIQRTQQEDSAVYLCASSFGGYGNTIYFGEGSWLTVV.

The chain has TRBV11-2 and TRBJ1-2; no definite D call. V lost 5 bases and J lost 4, with 14 bases in between. The germline CDR1 and CDR2 sequences are SGHAT and FQNNGV. The CDR3 has 14 residues. CDR3 DNA: TGTGCCAGCAGCCGGGAGGATCGGGGCTATGGCTACACCTTC. It is translated as CASSREDRGYGYTF.

This chain joins TRBV28 and TRBJ2-1; 8 bases align to TRBD2. CDR1 is MDHEN, CDR2 SYDVKM, per germline. V was clipped by 7 bases and J by 3 bases; unmatched bases: 2. This CDR3 has 13 residues. In DNA form, the CDR3 reads TGTGCCAGCAATAGCGGGAACTACAATGAGCAGTTCTTC. As protein: CASNSGNYNEQFF.

This clone came up once. The chain combines TRBV6-5 with TRBJ2-2; D is perhaps TRBD1 (6 bases). Trimming took 8 bases from V and 8 from J, leaving 18 bases between them. The CDR3 length is 14 residues. Germline lookup yields CDR1 MNHEY and CDR2 SVGAGI. The CDR3 sequence is CASQGLVGTGELFF. The CDR3 nucleotides read TGTGCCAGCCAGGGGCTAGTCGGGACGGGGGAGCTGTTTTTT.

The chain employs TRBV30 and TRBJ2-7; a weak D match, TRBD1 (5 bases). The CDR3 spans 14 residues. Germline assignment: CDR1 GTSNPN and CDR2 SVGIG (reference sequence). V was shortened by 7 bases and J by 9 bases, with 25 bases between the two germline ends. CDR3 protein: CALGSVQDPNVQYF. CDR3 in DNA: TGTGCCTTGGGCTCGGTACAGGACCCGAACGTGCAGTACTTC.

Only a few counts were recorded for this clone. The rearrangement uses TRBV2 and TRBJ1-6; D gene unclear. The CDR3 has 13 amino acids. Germline V lookup: CDR1 SNHLY, CDR2 FYNNEI. V was cut by 7 bases and J by 4 bases, with 8 bases left in between. The CDR3 loop is CASKGEYNSPLHF. The CDR3 bases are TGTGCCAGCAAAGGAGAGTATAATTCACCCCTCCACTTT.

The chain joins TRBV4-2 to TRBJ2-7; 8 positions match TRBD2. V gave up 4 bases and J gave up 1 base; unmatched junction bases: 6. The CDR3 is 15 residues long. Per the germline V gene, CDR1 is LGHNA and CDR2 is YNFKEQ. The CDR3 region has the DNA TGTGCCAGCAGCCCGGGAGGGACTACATCCTACGAGCAGTACTTC. It yields the protein CASSPGGTTSYEQYF.

This clone came up once. V usage is TRBV30 and J usage is TRBJ2-7, with D perhaps TRBD1 (7 bases). The CDR3 spans 14 residues. CDR1 and CDR2 from the germline V gene are GTSNPN and SVGIG (reference sequence). Trimming took off 3 bases at V and 5 bases at J, with 17 bases between the two ends. The CDR3, as DNA: TGTGCCTGGAGGGAGGGGGCCGCCGGTGACGAGCAGTACTTC. Translation: CAWREGAAGDEQYF.

The DNA of the CDR3 is TGCGCCAGCAGTACGGGGACAGGGTATGGCTACACCTTC. This codes for CASSTGTGYGYTF. The V and J genes are TRBV10-1 and TRBJ1-2; 9 nucleotides agree with TRBD1. Germline trimming cut 5 bases from V and 5 bases from J; bases unmatched to any gene: 3. CDR1 WNHNN and CDR2 SYGVQD come from the germline V gene (reference sequence). This CDR3 comprises 13 residues.

This clone was found once. The chain combines TRBV6-5 with TRBJ2-5, with D possibly matching TRBD1 (6 bases). The V gene's germline CDR1 is MNHEY and CDR2 SVGAGI. The CDR3 is 15 residues long. V gave up 4 bases and J gave up 2 bases, with 14 bases separating them. Here the CDR3 DNA reads TGTGCCAGCAGTTTCCAGGGGCGTCGGCAAGAGACCCAGTACTTC. It translates to CASSFQGRRQETQYF.

The rearrangement uses TRBV28 and TRBJ1-1, with TRBD1 matching 9 bases. This CDR3 contains 15 residues. Germline values: CDR1 MDHEN, CDR2 SYDVKM. The ends lost 9 bases at V and 3 bases at J; junction bases unmatched: 11. CDR3 DNA sequence: TGTGCCAGGAGCCAAGCCGGGACAGGGCACACTGAAGCTTTCTTT. Translation: CARSQAGTGHTEAFF. Supplemented by reference TRBV28 and TRBJ1-1, the full variable domain reads DVKVTQSSRYLVKRTGEKVFLECVQDMDHENMFWYRQDPGLGLRLIYFSYDVKMKEKGDIPEGYSVSREKKERFSLILESASTNQTSMYLCARSQAGTGHTEAFFGQGTRLTVV.

The chain carries TRBV5-5 and TRBJ1-3, with D perhaps matching TRBD1 (6 bases). This CDR3 comprises 15 residues. The V end was cut by 4 bases, the J end by 2 bases, with 13 bases between. Germline V lookup: CDR1 SGHKS, CDR2 YYEKEE (reference sequence). This chain's CDR3 is CASSNRDTPGNTIYF. For the CDR3, the DNA is TGTGCCAGCAGCAACCGGGACACGCCTGGAAACACCATATATTTT.

V and J are TRBV30 and TRBJ1-2; perhaps TRBD1 as D (5 bases). The germline V and J ends were trimmed by 4 bases and 0 bases, with 15 bases remaining between them. This CDR3 region has 15 residues. CDR1 GTSNPN and CDR2 SVGIG come from the germline V gene (reference sequence). In DNA, the CDR3 is TGTGCCTGGAATGAAGACAGCTTTACTAACTATGGCTACACCTTC. It yields the protein CAWNEDSFTNYGYTF.

This clone was seen only once. The rearrangement joins TRBV6-2 or TRBV6-3 to TRBJ2-5; no definite D call. Trimming took 2 bases from V and 3 from J, leaving 7 bases between them. CDR3 length: 13 amino acids. CDR1 is MNHEY, CDR2 SVGEGT, per germline. CDR3 sequence (DNA): TGTGCCAGCAGTTACGTGGCGGAAGAGACCCAGTACTTC. Its protein is CASSYVAEETQYF.

This clone is a singleton in its sample. The rearrangement links TRBV15 to TRBJ2-3; perhaps TRBD1 as D (6 bases). Trimming cost V 3 bases and J 2 bases, with 15 bases left between them. The germline gives CDR1 LNHNV, CDR2 YYDKDF (reference sequence). The CDR3 length is 16 residues. The CDR3 DNA reads as TGTGCCACCAGCAGGACCAGGGGAGCGGTCACAGATACGCAGTATTTT. Protein: CATSRTRGAVTDTQYF.